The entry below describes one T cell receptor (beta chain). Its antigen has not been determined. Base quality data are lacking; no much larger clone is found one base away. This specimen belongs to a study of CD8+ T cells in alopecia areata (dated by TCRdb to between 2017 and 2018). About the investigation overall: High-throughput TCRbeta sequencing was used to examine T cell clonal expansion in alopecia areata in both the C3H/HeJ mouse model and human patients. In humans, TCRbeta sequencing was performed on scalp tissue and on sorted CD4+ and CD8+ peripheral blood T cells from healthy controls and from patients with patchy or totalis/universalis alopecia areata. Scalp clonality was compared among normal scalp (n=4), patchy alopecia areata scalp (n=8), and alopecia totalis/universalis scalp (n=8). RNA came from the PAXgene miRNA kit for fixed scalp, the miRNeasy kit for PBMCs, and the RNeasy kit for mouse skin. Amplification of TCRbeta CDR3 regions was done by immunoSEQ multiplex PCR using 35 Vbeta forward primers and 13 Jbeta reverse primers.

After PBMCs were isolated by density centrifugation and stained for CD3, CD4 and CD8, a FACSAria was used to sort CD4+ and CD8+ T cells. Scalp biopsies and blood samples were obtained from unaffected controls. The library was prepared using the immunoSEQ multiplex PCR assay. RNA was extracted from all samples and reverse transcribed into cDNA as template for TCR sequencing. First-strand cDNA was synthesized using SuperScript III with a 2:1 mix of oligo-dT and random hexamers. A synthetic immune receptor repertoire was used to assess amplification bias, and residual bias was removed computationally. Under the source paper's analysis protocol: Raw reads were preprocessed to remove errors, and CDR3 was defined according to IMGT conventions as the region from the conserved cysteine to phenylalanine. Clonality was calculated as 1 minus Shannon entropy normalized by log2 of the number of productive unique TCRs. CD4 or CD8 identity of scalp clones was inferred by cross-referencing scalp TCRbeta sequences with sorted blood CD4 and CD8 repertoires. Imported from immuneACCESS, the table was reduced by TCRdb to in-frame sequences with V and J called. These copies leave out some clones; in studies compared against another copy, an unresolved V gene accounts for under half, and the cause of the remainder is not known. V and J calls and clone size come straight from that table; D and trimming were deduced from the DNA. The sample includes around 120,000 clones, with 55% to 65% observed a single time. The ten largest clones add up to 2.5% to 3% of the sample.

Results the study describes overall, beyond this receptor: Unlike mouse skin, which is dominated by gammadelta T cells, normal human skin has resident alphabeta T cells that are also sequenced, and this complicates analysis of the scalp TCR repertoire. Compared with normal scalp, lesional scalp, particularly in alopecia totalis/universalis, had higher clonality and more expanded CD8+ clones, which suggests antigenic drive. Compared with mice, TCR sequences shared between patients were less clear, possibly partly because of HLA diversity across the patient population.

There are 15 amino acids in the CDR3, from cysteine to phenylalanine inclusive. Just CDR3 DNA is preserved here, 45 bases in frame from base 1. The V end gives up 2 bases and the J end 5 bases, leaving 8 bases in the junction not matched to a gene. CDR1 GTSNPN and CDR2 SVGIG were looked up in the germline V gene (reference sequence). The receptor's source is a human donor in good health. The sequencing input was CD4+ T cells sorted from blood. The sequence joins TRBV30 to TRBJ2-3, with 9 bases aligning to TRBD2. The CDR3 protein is CAWSMIAGAGDTQYF. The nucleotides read TGTGCCTGGAGTATGATAGCGGGGGCAGGAGATACGCAGTATTTT.